One sample yielded the 23 T cell receptor beta chains listed below, sequenced in a study of a mutant IDH1 vaccine in newly diagnosed glioma. Time point here: baseline, week 1 (first vaccination visit). The treatment was: pre-vaccination baseline after standard-of-care therapy. Only in-frame clones appear in the TCRdb table, and some are missing; sequencing was by immunoSEQ multiplex PCR. The table shows tens of thousands of clones, with about four fifths occurring only once. This material consisted of PBMCs, taken from a glioma patient treated with radiotherapy, temozolomide or both. Receptor source: a man aged 40-55 years with glioma. Some clones in this sample may be carry-over from other donors' samples.

The J gene is TRBJ1-6, the V gene TRBV27; the match to TRBD1 covers 7 bases. CDR1 is MNHEY, CDR2 SMNVEV, per germline (reference sequence). After removal of 5 bases from V and 5 bases from J, the junction contained 6 bases not matched to a gene. The CDR3 is 15 amino acids. This CDR3 reads CASSHVQGDNSPLHF. DNA of the CDR3: TGTGCCAGCAGTCATGTCCAGGGGGATAATTCACCCCTCCACTTT.

The rearrangement joins TRBV10-1 to TRBJ1-1, with TRBD1 as a possible D gene (6 bases). The CDR3 runs 15 residues. Trimming pared 3 bases from V and 1 base from J, leaving 12 bases between. Germline V gene sequence: CDR1 WNHNN, CDR2 SYGVQD (reference sequence). CDR3 bases: TGCGCCAGCAGTGATACGGGGGCTACGAACACTGAAGCTTTCTTT. Amino acids: CASSDTGATNTEAFF.

This rearrangement joins TRBV29-1 to TRBJ1-2, with D unresolved. Germline V gives CDR1 SQVTM, CDR2 ANQGSEA. The CDR3 sequence is 15 residues long. Trimming took off 1 base at V and 0 bases at J, with 12 bases between the two ends. The CDR3 spells CSVEGDNLANYGYTF. The DNA for the CDR3 is TGCAGCGTTGAAGGGGATAACCTAGCTAACTATGGCTACACCTTC.

Only one count was recorded for this clone. The J gene is TRBJ2-7, the V gene TRBV2, with 9 bases fitting TRBD1. With V trimmed by 7 bases and J by 3 bases, 7 bases remained unmatched. CDR3 length: 14 residues. Germline V gives CDR1 SNHLY, CDR2 FYNNEI. The CDR3 here is CASKAGTGSYEQYF. The CDR3 region has the DNA TGTGCCAGCAAGGCAGGGACAGGGAGCTACGAGCAGTACTTC.

The rearrangement uses TRBV10-3 and TRBJ2-7; D is possibly TRBD1 (5 bases). Looked up from germline, CDR1 is ENHRY and CDR2 is SYGVKD. V lost 4 bases and J 1 base, leaving 17 bases between the germline ends. This CDR3 spans 16 amino acids. The CDR3 nucleotides read TGTGCCATCAGTGTGTCGGGCCAGGGCAGTTCCTACGAGCAGTACTTC. Translated, it gives CAISVSGQGSSYEQYF.

The chain links TRBV7-2 to TRBJ2-4; D may be TRBD2 (7 bases). CDR1 SGHTA and CDR2 FQGNSA come from the germline V gene. V was cut by 6 bases and J by 0 bases, with 15 bases left in between. The CDR3 has 16 residues. The CDR3 DNA reads TGTGCCAGCAGTTCGGAGGGGGGGGTAGCCAAAAACATTCAGTACTTC. Amino acids: CASSSEGGVAKNIQYF.

This clone was detected once. The genes are TRBV9 and TRBJ2-3, with 8 bases fitting TRBD2. The CDR3 covers 14 residues. Trimming removed 3 bases from V and 4 bases from J; junction bases left unmatched: 4. CDR1 is SGDLS and CDR2 is YYNGEE in the germline V gene. CDR3 protein: CASSERGGPDTQYF. The CDR3 DNA reads TGTGCCAGCAGCGAACGGGGGGGCCCAGATACGCAGTATTTT.

This sequence joins TRBV7-2 and TRBJ2-3; 8 nucleotides agree with TRBD1. Trimming at V came to 5 bases and at J to 0 bases, leaving 4 bases not matched to a gene. The CDR3 is 15 residues long. Germline V gene lookup returns CDR1 SGHTA and CDR2 FQGNSA. CDR3 bases: TGTGCCAGCAGCCCCGGACAGGGCAGCACAGATACGCAGTATTTT. Amino acids: CASSPGQGSTDTQYF.

This clone has only a few counts. The chain combines TRBV19 with TRBJ1-1; 9 bases map to TRBD1. Germline lookup yields CDR1 LNHDA and CDR2 SQIVND (reference sequence). The CDR3 contains 16 residues. The V and J ends lost 6 bases and 4 bases, in that order; junction bases with no gene match: 12. CDR3 nucleotide sequence: TGTGCCAGTAGCGACGGGACAGGGCAAGGGGCCACTGAAGCTTTCTTT. It specifies CASSDGTGQGATEAFF.

Note on this clone: The same CDR3 can be traced to other DNA sequences in this sample. The gene calls are TRBV25-1 and TRBJ1-2, with unresolved D. This CDR3 region has 13 residues. Per germline, CDR1 MGHDK and CDR2 SYGVNS. V was shortened by 3 bases and J by 5 bases, with 10 bases between the two germline ends. CDR3 amino acids: CASSEGTRYGYTF. The CDR3 region has the DNA TGTGCCAGCAGTGAGGGCACGAGATATGGCTACACCTTC.

This clone was counted between two and nine times. V and J are TRBV19 and TRBJ1-1, with D uncertain. Germline CDR1 and CDR2: LNHDA and SQIVND (reference sequence). The CDR3 runs 14 residues. V lost 5 bases and J 1 base, leaving 11 bases between the germline ends. The CDR3 reads CASSPRPENTEAFF. CDR3 nucleotide sequence: TGTGCCAGTAGTCCCCGCCCAGAGAACACTGAAGCTTTCTTT. Complete variable domain (other parts from reference TRBV19 and TRBJ1-1): DGGITQSPKYLFRKEGQNVTLSCEQNLNHDAMYWYRQDPGQGLRLIYYSQIVNDFQKGDIAEGYSVSREKKESFPLTVTSAQKNPTAFYLCASSPRPENTEAFFGQGTRLTVV.

The sample holds a few counts of this clone. The chain's CDR3 is CASSFPGLSTDTQYF. In nucleotides, the CDR3 is TGTGCCAGCAGCTTTCCGGGACTTTCCACAGATACGCAGTATTTT. The chain joins TRBV7-2 to TRBJ2-3; weak D call: TRBD2 (6 bases). Germline-derived CDR1 and CDR2 are SGHTA and FQGNSA. CDR3 size: 15 residues. V gave up 3 bases and J gave up 2 bases, with 12 bases separating them.

This clone has at least ten counts. The same CDR3 is also encoded by other DNA sequences in this sample. The rearrangement uses TRBV30 and TRBJ1-1; D is uncertain. Germline CDR1 reads GTSNPN; CDR2 reads SVGIG (reference sequence). CDR3 size: 12 residues. The ends were cut back, 0 bases at V and 1 base at J, with 3 bases in the middle. This CDR3 reads CAWSVSNTEAFF. CDR3 nucleotide sequence: TGTGCCTGGAGTGTCTCGAACACTGAAGCTTTCTTT.

The V and J genes are TRBV5-5 and TRBJ2-2; perhaps TRBD2 as D (6 bases). Trimming stripped 4 bases from V and 3 bases from J, with 13 bases between. Germline CDR1 is SGHKS and CDR2 is YYEKEE (reference sequence). The length of the CDR3 is 15 residues. The CDR3 nucleotides read TGTGCCAGCAGCGGCCGGGACTTGTACACCGGGGAGCTGTTTTTT. Its translation is CASSGRDLYTGELFF.

The table lists this clone with a few counts. The CDR3 DNA sequence: TGTGCCAGCTCACCCTTCAATGAAAAACTGTTTTTT. Residues: CASSPFNEKLFF. This chain joins TRBV18 and TRBJ1-4; D is uncertain. The V and J ends lost 3 bases and 5 bases respectively, with 4 bases between them. The CDR3 consists of 12 residues. The V gene's germline CDR1 is KGHSH and CDR2 LQKENI.

The chain combines TRBV25-1 with TRBJ1-2, with TRBD1 matching over 7 bases. Germline V gives CDR1 MGHDK, CDR2 SYGVNS. The CDR3 has 13 residues. V trimming: 6 bases; J trimming: 3 bases; junction bases outside the gene matches: 4. The chain's CDR3 is CASSETGYYGYTF. DNA of the CDR3: TGTGCCAGCAGCGAGACAGGGTACTATGGCTACACCTTC.

The chain uses TRBV11-1 and TRBJ1-3; no clear D. The V end was cut by 5 bases, the J end by 0 bases, with 5 bases between. This CDR3 is built from 13 residues. Germline V gene data show CDR1 as SGHAT and CDR2 as FQDESV (reference sequence). In nucleotides, the CDR3 is TGTGCCAGCAGCATCCCCTCTGGAAACACCATATATTTT. Amino acid sequence: CASSIPSGNTIYF.

The rearrangement joins TRBV7-2 to TRBJ1-3, with D unresolved. Germline V lookup: CDR1 SGHTA, CDR2 FQGNSA. Trimming took 3 bases from V and 5 from J, leaving 8 bases between them. The CDR3 extends over 13 amino acids. CDR3 region: CASSFWDRNTIYF. Here the CDR3 DNA reads TGTGCCAGCAGCTTTTGGGATAGAAACACCATATATTTT.

This sequence joins TRBV4-1 and TRBJ2-7, with TRBD1 as a possible D gene (6 bases). V was trimmed by 2 bases and J by 1 base, leaving 18 bases between them. Germline CDR1 and CDR2: MGHRA and YSYEKL. The CDR3 extends over 17 amino acids. The CDR3 spells CASSQLPWTARSYEQYF. For the CDR3, the DNA is TGCGCCAGCAGCCAATTGCCGTGGACAGCTCGATCCTACGAGCAGTACTTC.

This chain connects TRBV11-3 to TRBJ2-1; 9 nucleotides match TRBD1. Germline lookup yields CDR1 SGHNT and CDR2 YENEEA. The CDR3 totals 15 residues. V dropped 5 bases and J dropped 8; count of bases not matched to a gene: 10. The CDR3 DNA is TGTGCCAGCAGCAATCCGGGACAGGGTGTAGATGAGCAGTTCTTC. Its protein is CASSNPGQGVDEQFF.

The rearrangement links TRBV4-1 to TRBJ2-7; 7 bases agree with TRBD2. The CDR3 extends over 17 amino acids. V lost 0 bases to trimming and J lost 0 bases; unmatched junction nucleotides: 8. CDR1 is MGHRA and CDR2 is YSYEKL in the germline V gene. CDR3: CASSQEDPRGSSYEQYF. For the CDR3, the DNA is TGCGCCAGCAGCCAAGAGGACCCGCGGGGGAGCTCCTACGAGCAGTACTTC.

The rearrangement links TRBV2 to TRBJ2-3; 7 nucleotides line up with TRBD2. The CDR3 runs to 15 residues. The J segment lost 1 base and the V segment lost 5 bases, leaving 6 bases of the junction unmatched. Germline CDR1 SNHLY, CDR2 FYNNEI. CDR3 protein: CASSPTSVRTDTQYF. In DNA, the CDR3 is TGTGCCAGCAGTCCCACTAGCGTACGCACAGATACGCAGTATTTT.

The genes are TRBV30 and TRBJ2-5; 9 bases are a match to TRBD1. V lost 5 bases and J lost 1; bases outside the gene matches: 2. The CDR3 runs 13 residues. Germline V gene data show CDR1 as GTSNPN and CDR2 as SVGIG (reference sequence). The CDR3 coding sequence is TGTGCCTGGGACAGGGGGTCCCAAGAGACCCAGTACTTC. Its translation: CAWDRGSQETQYF. Supplemented by reference TRBV30 and TRBJ2-5, the full variable domain reads SQTIHQWPATLVQPVGSPLSLECTVEGTSNPNLYWYRQAAGRGLQLLFYSVGIGQISSEVPQNLSASRPQDRQFILSSKKLLLSDSGFYLCAWDRGSQETQYFGPGTRLLVL.